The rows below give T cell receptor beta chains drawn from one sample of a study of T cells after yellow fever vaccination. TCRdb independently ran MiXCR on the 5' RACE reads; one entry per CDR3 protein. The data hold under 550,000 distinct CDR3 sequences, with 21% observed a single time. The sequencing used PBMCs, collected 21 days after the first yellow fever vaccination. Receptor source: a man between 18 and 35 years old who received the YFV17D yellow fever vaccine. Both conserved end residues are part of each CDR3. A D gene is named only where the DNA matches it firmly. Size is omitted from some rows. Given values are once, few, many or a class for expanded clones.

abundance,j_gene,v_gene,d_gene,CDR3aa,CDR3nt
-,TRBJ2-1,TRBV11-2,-,CASSLGVASPYNEQFF,TGTGCCAGCAGCTTAGGGGTAGCGAGCCCATACAATGAGCAGTTCTTC
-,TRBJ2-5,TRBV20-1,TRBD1,CSAGRTGYQETQYF,TGCAGTGCGGGTAGGACAGGGTACCAAGAGACCCAGTACTTC
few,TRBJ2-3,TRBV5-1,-,CASSSAWGAVDTQYF,TGCGCCAGCAGTTCCGCCTGGGGGGCCGTAGATACGCAGTATTTT
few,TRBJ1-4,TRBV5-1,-,CASSSGSGGEKLFF,TGCGCCAGCTCCTCCGGGAGTGGAGGCGAAAAACTGTTTTTT
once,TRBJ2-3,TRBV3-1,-,CASSQDGALHRVPDTQYF,TGTGCCAGCAGCCAAGATGGGGCCCTCCACAGGGTACCAGATACGCAGTATTTT
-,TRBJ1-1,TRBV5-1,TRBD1,CASSVIPGQGAPGAEAFF,TGCGCCAGCAGCGTGATACCGGGACAGGGGGCCCCCGGCGCTGAAGCTTTCTTT
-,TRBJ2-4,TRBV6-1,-,CASIRGPGAKNIQYF,TGTGCCAGCATTCGCGGGCCTGGGGCCAAAAACATTCAGTACTTC
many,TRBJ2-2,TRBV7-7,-,CASSLVSTGELFF,TGTGCTAGCAGCTTAGTGTCCACCGGGGAGCTGTTTTTT
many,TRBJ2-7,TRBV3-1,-,CASSQDISYEQYF,TGTGCCAGCAGCCAAGATATTTCCTACGAGCAGTACTTC
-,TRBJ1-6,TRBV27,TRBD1,CASTLRQGLGSPLHF,TGTGCCAGCACCCTCCGACAGGGCTTAGGGTCACCCCTCCACTTT
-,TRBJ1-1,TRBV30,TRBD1,CAWSVDRAREAFF,TGTGCCTGGAGTGTCGACAGGGCGAGGGAAGCTTTCTTT
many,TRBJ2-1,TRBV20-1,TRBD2,CSPWPAGGTNEQFF,TGCAGTCCCTGGCCTGCGGGGGGGACCAATGAGCAGTTCTTC
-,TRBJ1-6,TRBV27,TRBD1,CASRGWTGRIAPLHF,TGTGCCAGCAGGGGATGGACAGGGAGAATAGCACCCCTCCACTTT
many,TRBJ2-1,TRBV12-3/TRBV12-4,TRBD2,CASRTSGGYNEQFF,TGTGCCAGCAGGACTAGCGGGGGCTACAATGAGCAGTTCTTC
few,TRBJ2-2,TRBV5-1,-,CASSLVLTANTGELFF,TGCGCCAGCAGCTTGGTACTCACCGCGAACACCGGGGAGCTGTTTTTT
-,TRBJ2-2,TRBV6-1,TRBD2,CASSTAGLAGGRDTGELFF,TGTGCCAGCAGTACCGCCGGACTAGCGGGGGGGCGTGACACCGGGGAGCTGTTTTTT
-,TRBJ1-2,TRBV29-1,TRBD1,CSVERQGIGYGYTF,TGCAGCGTTGAGAGACAGGGGATCGGCTATGGCTACACCTTC
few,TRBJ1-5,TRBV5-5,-,CASSEGSIGSNQPQHF,TGTGCCAGCAGCGAGGGGTCTATTGGAAGCAATCAGCCCCAGCATTTT
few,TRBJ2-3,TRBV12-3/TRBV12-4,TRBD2,CASTNARGGQQDTQYF,TGTGCCAGCACCAATGCCCGGGGGGGCCAACAAGATACGCAGTATTTT
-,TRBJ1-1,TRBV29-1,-,CSVDSTTMNTEAFF,TGCAGCGTTGATTCCACAACCATGAACACTGAAGCTTTCTTT
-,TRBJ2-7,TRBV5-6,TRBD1,CASTIMGDRAYEQYF,TGTGCCAGCACGATTATGGGAGACAGGGCCTACGAGCAGTACTTC
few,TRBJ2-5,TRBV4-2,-,CASSQDSLHQETQYF,TGTGCCAGCAGCCAAGATTCCCTTCATCAAGAGACCCAGTACTTC
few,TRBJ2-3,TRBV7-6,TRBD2,CASSPTTGTSGGRDTQYF,TGTGCCAGCAGCCCAACGACCGGGACTAGCGGGGGACGGGATACGCAGTATTTT
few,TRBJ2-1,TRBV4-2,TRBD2,CASSQDTGGAFF,TGTGCCAGCAGCCAAGATACCGGGGGGGCATTCTTC
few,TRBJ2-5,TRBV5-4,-,CASSRDSGYQETQYF,TGTGCCAGCAGCCGAGACTCGGGGTACCAAGAGACCCAGTACTTC
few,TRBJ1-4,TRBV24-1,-,CATHQEKLFF,TGTGCCACCCATCAGGAAAAACTGTTTTTT
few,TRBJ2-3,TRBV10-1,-,CASSREPGDTQYF,TGCGCCAGCAGTAGGGAGCCCGGAGATACGCAGTATTTT
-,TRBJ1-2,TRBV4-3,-,CASSQGSNHRIYGYTF,TGCGCCAGCAGCCAGGGATCCAATCACAGGATCTATGGCTACACCTTC